The next 20 T cell receptor beta chains were all read from a single sample in a study of blood T cell repertoires in COVID-19. Assay used: immunoSEQ multiplex PCR; TCRdb lists only in-frame clones, some missing. The repertoire holds tens of thousands of clones, with about 85% as singletons. Sequenced: peripheral blood. These receptors were taken from a woman in her 70s with active or convalescent COVID-19.

This clone was seen a handful of times. The chain joins TRBV4-2 to TRBJ2-7; 16 nucleotides line up with TRBD2. Germline CDR1 reads LGHNA; CDR2 reads YNFKEQ. J lost 2 bases, V lost 2 bases, and 3 bases had no gene match. The CDR3 consists of 17 residues. The DNA of the CDR3 is TGTGCCAGCAGCCAATTGGGACTAGCGGGGGGGACCTACGAGCAGTACTTC. It translates to CASSQLGLAGGTYEQYF.

The genes are TRBV5-1 and TRBJ2-3, with a tentative D call TRBD2 (6 bases). Germline lookup yields CDR1 SGHRS and CDR2 YFSETQ. The CDR3 covers 16 residues. The V and J ends lost 0 bases and 1 base respectively, with 12 bases between them. The CDR3 DNA reads TGCGCCAGCAGCTTGGGGGGGACTCACGGCACAGATACGCAGTATTTT. Protein: CASSLGGTHGTDTQYF.

The chain is built from TRBV4-3 and TRBJ1-2, with D possibly being TRBD1 (5 bases). The V gene lost 0 bases and the J gene lost 2 bases, with 13 bases spanning the gap. Germline CDR1 and CDR2: LGHNA and YSLEER. The CDR3 spans 16 residues. The CDR3, as DNA: TGCGCCAGCAGCCAAGATCTCTCGCAGGGCAACTATGGCTACACCTTC. Encoded protein: CASSQDLSQGNYGYTF.

The chain recombines TRBV28 with TRBJ1-4, with 7 bases lining up with TRBD1. V trimming: 5 bases; J trimming: 6 bases; junction bases outside the gene matches: 6. Germline assignment: CDR1 MDHEN and CDR2 SYDVKM. The CDR3 is made up of 14 amino acids. CDR3: CASSLRQGDEKLFF. The DNA for the CDR3 is TGTGCCAGCAGTCTCCGACAGGGTGATGAAAAACTGTTTTTT. Supplemented by reference TRBV28 and TRBJ1-4, the full variable domain reads DVKVTQSSRYLVKRTGEKVFLECVQDMDHENMFWYRQDPGLGLRLIYFSYDVKMKEKGDIPEGYSVSREKKERFSLILESASTNQTSMYLCASSLRQGDEKLFFGSGTQLSVL.

The sample holds one count of this clone. The chain carries TRBV29-1 and TRBJ2-7; tentatively, D is TRBD2 (7 bases). The ends were cut back, 4 bases at V and 6 bases at J, with 16 bases in the middle. CDR3 size: 13 residues. CDR1 SQVTM and CDR2 ANQGSEA come from the germline V gene. The CDR3 loop is CSVVLGGRIEQYF. The CDR3 DNA reads TGCAGCGTTGTTTTGGGGGGGCGGATCGAGCAGTACTTC.

Worth noting for this clone: At one of its ends the junction is not consistent with the germline gene, which may arise from a read error. The chain employs TRBV6-2 or TRBV6-3 and TRBJ1-6; D is perhaps TRBD1 (6 bases). The germline gives CDR1 MNHEY, CDR2 SVGEGT. The CDR3 sequence is 14 residues long. The CDR3 sequence is CASSSRQDARTQSF. The DNA of the CDR3 is TGTGCCAGCAGTTCCCGACAGGACGCTCGTACCCAATCCTTT.

This clone was counted a few times. This rearrangement joins TRBV2 to TRBJ2-2; 7 nucleotides line up with TRBD2. CDR3 length equals 15 residues. Germline assignment: CDR1 SNHLY and CDR2 FYNNEI. Germline trimming cut 4 bases from V and 1 base from J; bases unmatched to any gene: 3. CDR3 sequence: CASSASSGNTGELFF. CDR3 bases: TGTGCCAGCAGTGCGTCTAGCGGGAACACCGGGGAGCTGTTTTTT.

This clone was counted only a few times. J is TRBJ1-6 and V is TRBV27; TRBD1 matches 7 bases. From germline, CDR1 is MNHEY and CDR2 SMNVEV (reference sequence). V dropped 6 bases and J dropped 5; count of bases not matched to a gene: 10. The CDR3 spans 16 residues. CDR3 residues: CASRELSGTDNSPLHF. As DNA, the CDR3 is TGTGCCAGCAGAGAGCTCTCCGGGACAGATAATTCACCCCTCCACTTT.

This clone was observed a handful of times. The rearrangement links TRBV12-3 or TRBV12-4 to TRBJ1-1; no firm D call. This CDR3 has 13 residues. The V end lost 4 bases, the J end lost 0 bases, and 6 bases lay between the germline ends. CDR3 region: CASSSRLNTEAFF. The CDR3 bases are TGTGCCAGCAGTTCTAGGCTGAACACTGAAGCTTTCTTT.

Only one count was recorded for this clone. The chain recombines TRBV5-1 with TRBJ2-2, with D unresolved. Germline V CDR1 and CDR2: SGHRS, YFSETQ. This CDR3 has 14 amino acids. Trimming shortened V by 1 base and J by 2 bases, and 6 bases separated the two germline ends. Here the CDR3 reads CASSLTGNTGELFF. The CDR3 DNA sequence: TGCGCCAGCAGCTTGACGGGTAACACCGGGGAGCTGTTTTTT.

The V and J genes are TRBV7-2 and TRBJ2-5; no firm D call. Germline CDR1 and CDR2: SGHTA and FQGNSA. The V end was cut by 1 base, the J end by 5 bases, with 14 bases between. This CDR3 has 15 residues. CDR3: CASSLGLSSRETQYF. The CDR3 DNA sequence: TGTGCCAGCAGCTTAGGATTGTCCAGCAGGGAGACCCAGTACTTC.

With regard to this clone: One junction end does not reproduce the germline sequence, and a read error may be involved. The chain recombines TRBV11-2 with TRBJ2-7; maybe TRBD1 (5 bases). Germline V gene data show CDR1 as SGHAT and CDR2 as FQNNGV. CDR3 size: 13 residues. CDR3 region: CASSLDRNPEQYF. The CDR3 region has the DNA TGTGCCAGCAGCCTAGACAGAAACCCCGAGCAGTACTTC.

The CDR3 is CASSQDHWFSAFF. The CDR3 coding sequence is TGTGCCAGCAGCCAAGATCATTGGTTTAGTGCTTTCTTT. The chain links TRBV3-1 (or the pseudogene TRBV3-2) to TRBJ1-1; D is ambiguous. Trimming removed 0 bases from V and 11 bases from J, with 13 bases in between. Germline V gives CDR1 LGHDT, CDR2 YNNKEL (reference sequence). The CDR3 spans 13 residues.

The chain carries TRBV4-3 and TRBJ2-1; TRBD2 is a possible D gene (6 bases). The CDR3 is made up of 16 amino acids. Germline CDR1 is LGHNA and CDR2 is YSLEER. V gave up 1 base and J gave up 1 base, with 11 bases separating them. In nucleotides, the CDR3 is TGCGCCAGCAGCCAAGGTTTCGGGACTTCCTACAATGAGCAGTTCTTC. Protein: CASSQGFGTSYNEQFF.

This clone was found a few times. The junction departs from the called germline gene at one end, perhaps through a read error. The V gene is TRBV6-5, the J gene TRBJ1-5; 9 bases map to TRBD1. The CDR3 consists of 14 residues. The V gene's germline CDR1 is MNHEY and CDR2 SVGAGI. The CDR3 region is CASSDSDRGQPQHF. The CDR3 nucleotides read TGTGCCAGCAGTGACTCGGACAGGGGACAGCCCCAGCATTTT.

V gene TRBV5-4 combines with J gene TRBJ1-3; no definite D call. The CDR3 loop spans 14 amino acids. The ends were cut back, 5 bases at V and 0 bases at J, with 9 bases in the middle. Germline V lookup: CDR1 SGHNT, CDR2 YYREEE (reference sequence). CDR3 residues: CASRQTISGNTIYF. In DNA, the CDR3 is TGTGCCAGCAGACAGACAATCTCTGGAAACACCATATATTTT.

The DNA of the CDR3 is TGTGCCATCAGTGAGTCGATCGGCAGGGGTTCTGGAAACACCATATATTTT. As protein: CAISESIGRGSGNTIYF. The J gene is TRBJ1-3, the V gene TRBV10-3; weak D call: TRBD1 (6 bases). The CDR3 has 17 residues. The V and J ends lost 0 bases and 1 base respectively, with 13 bases between them. Germline V gene sequence: CDR1 ENHRY, CDR2 SYGVKD.

This clone was picked up one time. This chain joins TRBV24-1 and TRBJ2-7; D might be TRBD1 (6 bases). The CDR3 contains 15 residues. Trimming took off 2 bases at V and 4 bases at J, with 14 bases between the two ends. Germline V gene lookup returns CDR1 KGHDR and CDR2 SFDVKD. The CDR3 reads CATSDSGRGGYEQYF. The CDR3 region has the DNA TGTGCCACCAGTGATTCGGGCAGGGGTGGGTACGAGCAGTACTTC.

This clone was found a few times. This rearrangement joins TRBV4-3 to TRBJ1-6; 7 nucleotides align to TRBD1. V shed 0 bases and J 4 bases; nucleotides not matched to a gene: 9. CDR3 size: 18 residues. The germline V gene has CDR1 LGHNA and CDR2 YSLEER. This CDR3 is CASSQEEQGKVYNSPLHF. In DNA form, the CDR3 reads TGCGCCAGCAGCCAAGAGGAACAGGGGAAGGTTTATAATTCACCCCTCCACTTT.

The chain joins TRBV27 to TRBJ1-2, with D unclear. Per germline, CDR1 MNHEY and CDR2 SMNVEV (reference sequence). With 7 bases removed from V and 0 bases from J, the gap between germline ends came to 21 bases. The length of the CDR3 is 17 residues. The DNA of the CDR3 is TGTGCCAGCACCATTACCGGCGGGCGCCGAGCTAACTATGGCTACACCTTC. It is translated as CASTITGGRRANYGYTF.